This T cell receptor beta chain was sequenced for a study of cytomegalovirus exposure and HLA in healthy donors (dated by TCRdb to 2016 to 2017). Notes on the research overall: In an earlier analysis of under 750 of the donors, less than 350 Gb of sequence data and 100 million or so unique TCR beta sequences from 150 million to 200 million T cells were reported. About 280 gigabases of sequencing data and around 88 million unique TCR sequences made up an early release that covered several hundred HLA-typed donors. Of the 300 to 400 genotyped donors, approximately 83% fell in the genetic ancestry cluster associated with self-reported Caucasian donors. The aim of the study was to test whether cataloging public T cell receptors could identify signatures of past pathogen exposure. The study used immunosequencing to profile the T cell repertoires of approximately 650 subjects and linked those repertoires to cytomegalovirus serostatus. Besides the first cohort of around 670 subjects, a separate validation cohort made up of roughly 120 different subjects was used. To predict cytomegalovirus infection status, the study combined high-throughput TCR immunosequencing, statistical association of individual TCRs with disease status, and machine learning. A later analysis re-analyzed previously published TCR beta repertoires from 666 donors and added high-resolution HLA genotyping to study TCR occurrence patterns. In the later analysis, no new phenotypic data were used to find candidate immune exposures; instead, reliance was placed on TCR beta sequences and their occurrence across donors. An earlier analysis of nearly 600 of the donors applied high-throughput TCR beta sequencing to assess whether each TCR beta V gene segment acted as functional or pseudogenic. Alongside the repertoire data, information on donor age, sex, ethnicity and CMV serostatus was compiled. In a later genetic analysis, genome-wide SNP genotypes for 398 of the 666 donors were used, and that subset was treated as a discovery cohort. All discovery cohort repertoires had been generated on a single sequencing platform. HLA typing covered class I and class II loci at four-digit resolution. The number of donors typed differed by locus, with about 629-640 for A, B, C, DRB1 and DQB1, more than 500 for DQA1, 606 for DPA1, and under 490 for DPB1. Roughly five DR-DQ haplotypes were handled as single units for association and clustering because linkage in the cohort was strong. On average, roughly 240,000 unique TCR beta nucleotide sequences were sequenced per donor among 398 genotyped donors of the cohort, with roughly 18% of those sequences being non-productive.

On this clone: The clone's antigen remains unknown. Base qualities are not provided; no much larger clone lies one nucleotide away.

The CDR3 numbers 14 residues from cysteine through phenylalanine. Only the CDR3 DNA stays, 42 bases, in frame from base 1. The germline V gene provides CDR1 SGDLS and CDR2 YYNGEE. Trimming costs V 3 bases and J 2 bases, and their ends lie 10 bases apart. The library was built by means of the immunoSEQ multiplex PCR assay. For the multiplex PCR, a mixture combining 60 forward primers for TCR Vbeta segments and 13 reverse primers for TCR Jbeta segments was used. Amplification of the CDR3 region of rearranged TCR beta genes was performed with a multiplex PCR assay on genomic DNA. The Illumina HiSeq System was used to sequence the amplified TCR beta libraries as 87-base-pair reads. The authors' analysis ran thus. A later analysis counted approximately 76 million unique TCR beta chains across the 650 to 700 repertoires, and about 10 million of these chains were shared by at least two donors. Raw reads were error-corrected and collapsed into unique sequences by a nearest-neighbor algorithm in which closely related sequences were merged to remove PCR and sequencing errors. CDR3 sequences were aligned to IMGT reference sequences to assign V, D and J gene segments. For a sequence to be retained, at least a six-nucleotide match to both a V gene segment and a J gene segment was required. A rearrangement was called productive if the CDR3 had no stop codons and remained in frame with V and J, and every other rearrangement was called non-productive. CDR3 was defined according to IMGT convention as the region running from the second conserved V-encoded cysteine to the conserved J-encoded phenylalanine. The earlier analysis of roughly 590 of the donors excluded sequences that lacked an unambiguous match to a single V gene segment. An earlier analysis of 500 to 600 of the donors classified V segments as functional when productive rearrangements were above 56.7% and as segregating when the standard deviation between donors was above 5%. A statistical classification framework was built to diagnose cytomegalovirus status from the catalog of TCR beta chain sequences. In a later analysis, V and J genes were assigned by comparing TCR nucleotide sequences against IMGT/GENE-DB human TR gene sequences. Using the TCRdist pipeline, a later analysis assigned CDR3 sequences along with most-parsimonious VDJ recombination scenarios. A later analysis defined each TCR beta chain by its CDR3 amino acid sequence plus V-gene family, and excluded reads lacking a unique V-gene family. To address suspected cross-contamination and a sequencing artifact, a later analysis removed 450 to 700 highly shared, low-generation-probability nucleotide sequences. In a later analysis, a clonal expansion index for each public chain was calculated from normalized within-repertoire ranks of inferred template counts. A later analysis computed generation probabilities with a VDJ recombination model fitted to out-of-frame rearrangements, and checked the results against IGoR. In a later analysis, hypergeometric tests were used to score TCR-TCR, TCR-HLA and TCR-CMV co-occurrence, with a repertoire-size bias correction applied to TCR pairs. In a later analysis, false discovery rates were estimated by permuting HLA or CMV assignments 20 times. In a later analysis, co-occurring TCRs were grouped with DBSCAN, and TCRdist sequence similarity was added when clustering was performed within HLA-allele-positive subsets. For co-occurrence clustering, repertoires with fewer than 30,000 or more than 120,000 public chains were excluded, along with roughly 5 repertoires with anomalous nucleotide sharing. TCRdb holds this immuneACCESS table with in-frame rearrangements only. Some clones are missing; in checked studies, unresolved V genes explain under half, and the rest has no known cause. D and trimming were read from the DNA, whereas the V and J calls and clone size are those reported in that table. The sample table lists 90,000 to 150,000 clones, 80% of them with a count of one. Jointly, the top ten make up approximately 0.22% of the sample.

Study-wide findings and limitations: V-gene and J-gene trimming of TCR beta chains was associated with a missense DCLRE1C variant in a later genetic analysis, and the association was replicated in an independent cohort. A later analysis found that TCR association rates varied across HLA loci, with DRB1 alleles showing the most associated TCRs and HLA-C alleles the fewest. Across donors, most TCR sequences were observed very rarely, whereas some public TCRs were present in many individuals. In a later analysis, several top co-occurrence clusters were reported to appear linked to parvovirus B19, influenza, CMV and Epstein-Barr virus. In a later analysis, HLA-associated TCR beta chains were found to be more clonally expanded and to have lower generation probabilities than equally common non-associated chains. Correlated functional status among segregating V segments might reflect linkage disequilibrium, but an unknown experimental factor could not be ruled out. When HLA alleles, especially DR and DQ, strongly co-occurred, attributing TCR associations to individual alleles was difficult. According to a later genetic analysis, donors in an Asian-associated ancestry cluster had fewer N-insertions in productive TCRs than the roughly 670-donor mean. In a later analysis, most CMV-associated TCR beta chains were found to appear HLA-restricted, with HLA associations seemingly driven largely by CMV exposure. Because HLA typing was unavailable for some donors at each locus, only the typed subset was used in association tests. A further reported finding was that TCR beta sequences accurately predicted the HLA-A and HLA-B alleles for most subjects in the first cohort. The study gave a list of 150 to 200 TCR beta chains associated with cytomegalovirus. For the cohort, immune exposure information was limited to CMV serostatus. About 17 rarely observed V segments, including chromosome 9 orphons, were excluded from the earlier analysis of almost 600 of the donors because counts were too low. Roughly uniform sequencing depth across donors was assumed in presence/absence analyses, although this assumption may not hold. In vitro tests confirmed that three of the cytomegalovirus-associated TCR beta chains recognize cytomegalovirus antigens. In this cohort, only TCR beta chains were sequenced, and detectable features were limited by the absence of alpha or paired-chain data. The sequencing pipeline was judged likely to have produced a cluster of highly shared sequence variants as a technical artifact. The authors suggested that the approach could potentially be generalized to other disease states and immunological phenotypes. A later analysis associated about 17,000 TCR beta sequences with specific HLA alleles at a false discovery rate of 0.05. Some IMGT-functional V segments, including TRBV6-2 and TRBV6-3, could not be distinguished by the 87-base-pair reads and were therefore excluded. In both the original and validation cohorts, the classifier was reported to diagnose cytomegalovirus status with high specificity and sensitivity. Broadly in line with IMGT annotations, most TCR beta V segments showed up in productive rearrangements about 87% or about 30% of the time in an earlier analysis of roughly 590 of the donors.

The cohort was made up of 500 to 850 healthy bone marrow donors. At the time of sampling, every cohort member was nominally healthy, though immune exposures that went unrecorded were likely present. The donor tested CMV seronegative, placing the donor among the roughly 340 seronegative members of the cohort. Each donor provided a peripheral blood sample, and peripheral blood mononuclear cells were used for TCR beta sequencing. The Qiagen DNeasy Blood Extraction Kit was used to extract genomic DNA from the blood cell samples. Sequencing was carried out using PBMCs. The sequence came from a man aged 45 to 65 in good health and CMV-seronegative. Recombination linked TRBV9 to TRBJ2-3; the D gene lacks a confident call. The sequenced DNA is TGTGCCAGCAGCGACCACCAACTCACAGATACGCAGTATTTT. Its protein is CASSDHQLTDTQYF.